This is a list of T cell receptor beta chains from one sample in a study of cytotoxic CD8 clonotypes in ibrutinib-treated CLL. Repertoires were generated with immunoSEQ multiplex PCR, while TCRdb's copy carries only in-frame clones and drops some. The sample gives 140,000 or so clones, roughly 83% of which show up once; roughly 12% is in the top ten. The sequences come from PBMCs, collected after 12 months of ibrutinib treatment. The source is a human donor with chronic lymphocytic leukemia. Both conserved end residues are trimmed from each CDR3. A D gene is named only where the DNA matches it firmly.

CDR3 protein,V gene,J gene,D gene
ASSYVGMEQY,TRBV19,TRBJ2-7,.
ASGLFGEQF,TRBV12-5,TRBJ2-1,.
ASSRSETQY,TRBV18,TRBJ2-5,.
ASSLAIAGGMYEQY,TRBV27,TRBJ2-7,TRBD2
ASSPRLDRQETQY,TRBV5-8,TRBJ2-5,.
ASSVGLAGGGWGTDTQY,TRBV9,TRBJ2-3,TRBD2
ASSLTPEYGYT,TRBV7-3,TRBJ1-2,.
ASSEWTGGAIYGYT,TRBV7-8,TRBJ1-2,TRBD1
ASSRKNEQF,TRBV5-6,TRBJ2-1,.
ASIPTGTGYFTDTQY,TRBV27,TRBJ2-3,TRBD1
ASSLAPVRRRQETQY,TRBV13,TRBJ2-5,.
ASSLVLPSYEQY,TRBV7-2,TRBJ2-7,.
ASSSDRGNQPQH,TRBV27,TRBJ1-5,TRBD1
ASSPRLAEYNEQF,TRBV9,TRBJ2-1,TRBD2
ASSQGGSYEQY,TRBV4-3,TRBJ2-7,.
ASRYRGGSY,TRBV2,TRBJ2-7,TRBD1
ASGLGLDGIAQY,TRBV2,TRBJ2-5,TRBD2
ASSAGLAGVVGTQY,TRBV9,TRBJ2-3,TRBD2
ASRNPQKETQY,TRBV7-9,TRBJ2-5,.
ASSEHGTRTDTQY,TRBV2,TRBJ2-3,.
ASSPKLLDSNPFDEQF,TRBV28,TRBJ2-1,.
ASSLSPLYEQF,TRBV7-6,TRBJ2-1,.
ASSIDRRQVYEQY,TRBV19,TRBJ2-7,.